The T cell receptor beta chain under discussion was sequenced for a study of cytomegalovirus exposure and HLA in healthy donors. General observations from the study: Later analysis identified 16,000 or so TCR beta sequences associated with HLA alleles, using a false discovery rate threshold of 0.05. For most TCR beta V segments, an earlier analysis put the productive rate at about 87% or about 30% of the time.

This PCR relied on a set of 60 Vbeta primers and 13 Jbeta primers. Sequencing was performed with immunoSEQ multiplex PCR; in TCRdb, only in-frame clones are kept and a portion is missing. This table has about 130,000 clones, less than 85% appearing once. This CDR3 has 15 amino acids. Germline lookup yields CDR1 SGHDN and CDR2 FVKESK. V lost 4 bases to trimming and J lost 3 bases, with 15 bases between them. Remarks on this clone: Its antigen remains unidentified.

This TCR came from a female donor in good health and CMV-seronegative. The sequenced sample consisted of PBMCs. V usage is TRBV14 and J usage is TRBJ1-1, with D tentatively TRBD1 (5 bases). This chain's CDR3 is CASSPSRVRYTEAFF. The CDR3 DNA reads as TGTGCCAGCAGCCCAAGCAGGGTACGGTACACTGAAGCTTTCTTT.